Following are 20 T cell receptor beta chains from one sample sequenced in a study of cytomegalovirus exposure and HLA in healthy donors. The PCR was carried out with 60 Vbeta primers and 13 Jbeta primers. TCRdb keeps only in-frame clones here, not all; method: immunoSEQ multiplex PCR. Of around 92,000 clones listed, under 80% are singletons. Sequencing used PBMCs. The receptors were sampled from a human donor in good health.

This chain links TRBV7-6 with TRBJ1-1; unclear D gene. The CDR3 loop spans 14 amino acids. CDR1 SGHVS and CDR2 FNYEAQ come from the germline V gene. V lost 4 bases and J lost 1, with 10 bases in between. For the CDR3, the DNA is TGTGCCAGCAGCTCTCAGGTGACGAACACTGAAGCTTTCTTT. Protein product: CASSSQVTNTEAFF.

The chain employs TRBV14 and TRBJ2-7; 8 nucleotides agree with TRBD1. The CDR3 is 16 residues long. CDR1 and CDR2 (germline): SGHDN, FVKESK. J gave up 0 bases and V 1 base, and 5 bases lay outside the gene matches. CDR3 loop: CASSQVTGDFSYEQYF. As DNA, the CDR3 is TGTGCCAGCAGCCAAGTGACAGGGGACTTCTCCTACGAGCAGTACTTC.

This sequence joins TRBV2 and TRBJ1-2; possible D gene TRBD1, 6 bases. Germline-derived CDR1 and CDR2 are SNHLY and FYNNEI. The V end lost 8 bases, the J end lost 4 bases, and 20 bases lay between the germline ends. This CDR3 is built from 15 residues. This chain's CDR3 is CASWAIVDSGYGYTF. The DNA of the CDR3 is TGTGCCAGCTGGGCCATCGTGGACAGCGGCTATGGCTACACCTTC.

The chain joins TRBV10-1 to TRBJ2-7; 10 bases map to TRBD1. CDR3 length: 15 residues. Germline V gene data show CDR1 as WNHNN and CDR2 as SYGVQD (reference sequence). Losses at the gene ends were 4 bases for V and 3 bases for J; bases not matched to a gene: 6. In DNA, the CDR3 is TGCGCCAGCAGTGCTCGGACAGGGGGACGCTACGAGCAGTACTTC. Its protein product is CASSARTGGRYEQYF.

The CDR3 bases are TGTGCCAGCAGTGCGGGGACTGAAGCTTTCTTT. Protein: CASSAGTEAFF. This chain uses TRBV28 with TRBJ1-1; unclear D gene. The CDR3 spans 11 residues. V lost 5 bases and J 5 bases, leaving 6 bases between the germline ends. Germline-derived CDR1 and CDR2 are MDHEN and SYDVKM.

The chain employs TRBV6-1 and TRBJ1-5; 9 bases align to TRBD1. The CDR3 covers 15 residues. From germline, CDR1 is MNHNS and CDR2 SASEGT. Unmatched junction bases numbered 6, after V lost 4 bases and J lost 5 bases. CDR3 protein: CASSVEQGAHQPQHF. In DNA, the CDR3 is TGTGCCAGCAGTGTGGAACAGGGGGCCCATCAGCCCCAGCATTTT.

The chain has TRBV27 and TRBJ1-1; no reliable D call. Deletions cut 6 bases from V and 0 bases from J, with 8 bases between. The germline V gene encodes CDR1 MNHEY and CDR2 SMNVEV (reference sequence). This CDR3 has 13 amino acids. CDR3 loop: CASRYTMNTEAFF. CDR3 nucleotides: TGTGCCAGCAGGTACACAATGAACACTGAAGCTTTCTTT.

V usage is TRBV5-1 and J usage is TRBJ2-7; TRBD1 matches at 8 bases. Germline V CDR1 and CDR2: SGHRS, YFSETQ. The CDR3 is made up of 17 amino acids. The V and J ends lost 4 bases and 0 bases, in that order; junction bases with no gene match: 12. CDR3 sequence (DNA): TGCGCCAGCAGCCCTTGGACAGGGACAGCAAGCTCCTACGAGCAGTACTTC. Encoded protein: CASSPWTGTASSYEQYF.

This chain links TRBV6-5 with TRBJ2-7; 9 bases are a match to TRBD1. The CDR3 is 15 residues long. Trimming removed 6 bases from V and 2 bases from J; junction bases left unmatched: 8. Per the germline V gene, CDR1 is MNHEY and CDR2 is SVGAGI. The CDR3 protein is CASSKNRDRAYEQYF. The CDR3, as DNA: TGTGCCAGCAGCAAGAACCGGGACAGGGCCTACGAGCAGTACTTC.

This rearrangement joins TRBV30 to TRBJ1-1; the D gene is possibly TRBD1 (5 bases). CDR3 length: 13 residues. Germline assignment: CDR1 GTSNPN and CDR2 SVGIG (reference sequence). Trimming cost V 0 bases and J 5 bases, with 10 bases left between them. The CDR3 coding sequence is TGTGCCTGGAGTGTACATGGGGGGACTGAAGCTTTCTTT. This translates into CAWSVHGGTEAFF. Together with reference TRBV30 and TRBJ1-1, the CDR3 gives the full variable domain: SQTIHQWPATLVQPVGSPLSLECTVEGTSNPNLYWYRQAAGRGLQLLFYSVGIGQISSEVPQNLSASRPQDRQFILSSKKLLLSDSGFYLCAWSVHGGTEAFFGQGTRLTVV.

This clone was observed a few times. J is TRBJ2-1 and V is TRBV2; 7 bases are a match to TRBD1. Per germline, CDR1 SNHLY and CDR2 FYNNEI. This CDR3 region has 14 residues. V gave up 2 bases and J gave up 10 bases; unmatched junction bases: 8. The CDR3 region is CASSELGTAKEQFF. In DNA, the CDR3 is TGTGCCAGCAGTGAACTTGGGACAGCCAAGGAGCAGTTCTTC. Using reference TRBV2 and TRBJ2-1 for the parts outside the CDR3, the full variable domain is EPEVTQTPSHQVTQMGQEVILRCVPISNHLYFYWYRQILGQKVEFLVSFYNNEISEKSEIFDDQFSVERPDGSNFTLKIRSTKLEDSAMYFCASSELGTAKEQFFGPGTRLTVL.

The chain recombines TRBV19 with TRBJ1-2; weak D call: TRBD1 (6 bases). V dropped 5 bases and J dropped 4 bases, with 14 bases sitting between them. The CDR3 spans 14 residues. Germline loops: CDR1 LNHDA, CDR2 SQIVND (reference sequence). CDR3 nucleotides: TGTGCCAGTAGTCAGGACAGATTCGGCTATGGCTACACCTTC. Its translation: CASSQDRFGYGYTF. Combining the CDR3 with reference TRBV19 and TRBJ1-2 gives the whole variable domain DGGITQSPKYLFRKEGQNVTLSCEQNLNHDAMYWYRQDPGQGLRLIYYSQIVNDFQKGDIAEGYSVSREKKESFPLTVTSAQKNPTAFYLCASSQDRFGYGYTFGSGTRLTVV.

CDR3 protein: CASSTTTSGGGLDTQYF. Written as DNA, the CDR3 is TGTGCCAGCAGCACGACCACCAGCGGGGGGGGGTTAGATACGCAGTATTTT. This rearrangement joins TRBV5-6 to TRBJ2-3; 10 bases line up with TRBD2. The CDR3 runs to 17 residues. V shed 4 bases and J 5 bases; nucleotides not matched to a gene: 13. Germline lookup yields CDR1 SGHDT and CDR2 YYEEEE. Together with reference TRBV5-6 and TRBJ2-3, the CDR3 gives the full variable domain: DAGVTQSPTHLIKTRGQQVTLRCSPKSGHDTVSWYQQALGQGPQFIFQYYEEEERQRGNFPDRFSGHQFPNYSSELNVNALLLGDSALYLCASSTTTSGGGLDTQYFGPGTRLTVL.

The chain combines TRBV5-6 with TRBJ2-7; the match to TRBD1 covers 7 bases. V lost 0 bases to trimming and J lost 1 base; unmatched junction nucleotides: 4. The CDR3 is 15 residues long. CDR1 and CDR2 from the germline V gene are SGHDT and YYEEEE. In DNA, the CDR3 is TGTGCCAGCAGCTTGGGACAGGGAGTTTCCTACGAGCAGTACTTC. Its protein product is CASSLGQGVSYEQYF.

The chain couples TRBV6-5 to TRBJ1-5, with a possible D match to TRBD1 (6 bases). The CDR3 runs 15 residues. The ends were cut back, 6 bases at V and 1 base at J, with 13 bases in the middle. Germline lookup yields CDR1 MNHEY and CDR2 SVGAGI. DNA for the CDR3: TGTGCCAGCAGCGTATGGACAGACAGCAATCAGCCCCAGCATTTT. Residues: CASSVWTDSNQPQHF.

The chain joins TRBV11-2 to TRBJ1-5; tentative D call: TRBD1 (6 bases). The germline V gene encodes CDR1 SGHAT and CDR2 FQNNGV. The CDR3 totals 16 residues. V lost 1 base, J lost 6 bases, and 16 bases lay in between. DNA for the CDR3: TGTGCCAGCAGCTTAGGCGTAGGTGGGGGCGGTCAGCCCCAGCATTTT. Residues: CASSLGVGGGGQPQHF.

The rearrangement links TRBV7-9 to TRBJ1-3; a possible D gene is TRBD1 (5 bases). V lost 4 bases and J 0 bases, leaving 10 bases between the germline ends. Germline lookup yields CDR1 SEHNR and CDR2 FQNEAQ (reference sequence). The CDR3 spans 15 residues. The CDR3 is CASSSADISGNTIYF. The CDR3 region has the DNA TGTGCCAGCAGCTCCGCGGACATCTCTGGAAACACCATATATTTT.

Points on this clone: Other DNA sequences in the sample encode the same CDR3. The chain is built from TRBV29-1 and TRBJ1-1; D ambiguous. From germline, CDR1 is SQVTM and CDR2 ANQGSEA. The CDR3 consists of 12 residues. V was pared by 6 bases and J by 2 bases, with 10 bases between. For the CDR3, the DNA is TGCAGCGTGGTACCGGGAAACACTGAAGCTTTCTTT. It yields the protein CSVVPGNTEAFF.

This rearrangement joins TRBV7-8 to TRBJ1-1; D is ambiguous. The CDR3 is made up of 14 amino acids. CDR1 is SGHVS and CDR2 is FQNEAQ in the germline V gene. Trimming left V 2 bases short and J 1 base short, with 8 bases between. CDR3 nucleotide sequence: TGTGCCAGCAGCTTATTCCCTACGAACACTGAAGCTTTCTTT. Translation: CASSLFPTNTEAFF.

This clone was detected a few times. The V gene is TRBV14, the J gene TRBJ1-4; 7 positions match TRBD1. V trimming: 0 bases; J trimming: 8 bases; junction bases outside the gene matches: 9. Germline V CDR1 and CDR2: SGHDN, FVKESK. This CDR3 is built from 16 residues. This CDR3 is CASSQDLQGRGEKLFF. The CDR3 nucleotides are TGTGCCAGCAGCCAAGATCTACAGGGGAGAGGGGAAAAACTGTTTTTT.